The rows below give T cell receptor beta chains drawn from one sample of a study of cytomegalovirus exposure and HLA in healthy donors. Method: immunoSEQ multiplex PCR; TCRdb's copy keeps in-frame clones and lacks some. The data show 120,000 to 150,000 clones, roughly 62% seen once. Sequenced sample: PBMCs. These receptors originate from a male donor in good health and CMV-seronegative. Both conserved end residues are part of each CDR3. D genes are given only for firm matches. Clone size is given for some rows only: seen once, a few or many times, or a class if the clone is expanded.

d_gene: TRBD2; v_gene: TRBV27; j_gene: TRBJ2-7; abundance: -; CDR3nt: TGTGCCAGCAGTTTATCGGTAGCGGGGTCCTACGAGCAGTACTTC; CDR3aa: CASSLSVAGSYEQYF
d_gene: -; v_gene: TRBV5-8; j_gene: TRBJ1-5; abundance: -; CDR3nt: TGTGCCAGCAGTTATAGCAATCAGCCCCAGCATTTT; CDR3aa: CASSYSNQPQHF
d_gene: TRBD1; v_gene: TRBV30; j_gene: TRBJ1-1; abundance: -; CDR3nt: TGTGCCTGGACCCGAGACAGGGGTTGGACTGAAGCTTTCTTT; CDR3aa: CAWTRDRGWTEAFF
d_gene: -; v_gene: TRBV28; j_gene: TRBJ1-5; abundance: -; CDR3nt: TGTGCCAGCAGCTCTGGAGGGGAGGACTTTGGCAATCAGCCCCAGCATTTT; CDR3aa: CASSSGGEDFGNQPQHF
d_gene: -; v_gene: TRBV30; j_gene: TRBJ1-2; abundance: -; CDR3nt: TGTGCCTGGAGGGGAGGGGCTAACTATGGCTACACCTTC; CDR3aa: CAWRGGANYGYTF
d_gene: -; v_gene: TRBV7-2; j_gene: TRBJ2-5; abundance: few; CDR3nt: TGTGCCAGCAGCTTTGGGTCCCGCGGGGAGACCCAGTACTTC; CDR3aa: CASSFGSRGETQYF
d_gene: -; v_gene: TRBV6-6; j_gene: TRBJ2-1; abundance: -; CDR3nt: TGTGCCAGCAGGGGCGATGAGCAGTTCTTC; CDR3aa: CASRGDEQFF
d_gene: -; v_gene: TRBV19; j_gene: TRBJ2-3; abundance: -; CDR3nt: TGTGCCAGTAGTAACCGGGGGTGGGATACGCAGTATTTT; CDR3aa: CASSNRGWDTQYF
d_gene: TRBD1; v_gene: TRBV6-1; j_gene: TRBJ1-6; abundance: -; CDR3nt: TGTGCCAGCAGTGTAGGACAGGGGTATAATTCACCCCTCCACTTT; CDR3aa: CASSVGQGYNSPLHF
d_gene: TRBD1; v_gene: TRBV23-1; j_gene: TRBJ1-1; abundance: few; CDR3nt: TGCGCCAGCAGTCGCCTCAGGGGGCGCGGGGACACTGAAGCTTTCTTT; CDR3aa: CASSRLRGRGDTEAFF
d_gene: TRBD1; v_gene: TRBV6-4; j_gene: TRBJ2-1; abundance: -; CDR3nt: TGTGCCAGCAGTCAGCAAGGACAGGGGCCTTGGGGGCAGTTCTTC; CDR3aa: CASSQQGQGPWGQFF
d_gene: -; v_gene: TRBV13; j_gene: TRBJ2-1; abundance: -; CDR3nt: TGTGCCAGCAGATCTGGGCCGTCCCCCTACAATGAGCAGTTCTTC; CDR3aa: CASRSGPSPYNEQFF
d_gene: -; v_gene: TRBV9; j_gene: TRBJ2-7; abundance: -; CDR3nt: TGTGCCAGCAGCCCGGGACTTAGATACGAGCAGTACTTC; CDR3aa: CASSPGLRYEQYF
d_gene: TRBD1; v_gene: TRBV5-1; j_gene: TRBJ2-7; abundance: few; CDR3nt: TGCGCCAGCAGTCCGGACAGGGACTACGAGCAGTACTTC; CDR3aa: CASSPDRDYEQYF
d_gene: TRBD1; v_gene: TRBV7-9; j_gene: TRBJ1-3; abundance: -; CDR3nt: TGTGCCAGCAGCCGTGGGACAGTACGGGGAAACACCATATATTTT; CDR3aa: CASSRGTVRGNTIYF
d_gene: -; v_gene: TRBV5-1; j_gene: TRBJ1-2; abundance: once; CDR3nt: TGCGCCAGCAGCCCGGACAGCTACCTCTATGGCTACACCTTC; CDR3aa: CASSPDSYLYGYTF
d_gene: -; v_gene: TRBV7-9; j_gene: TRBJ1-1; abundance: once; CDR3nt: TGTGCCAGCAGCTTAGGCTACTCTCCCCCCGCGAACACTGAAGCTTTCTTT; CDR3aa: CASSLGYSPPANTEAFF
d_gene: TRBD1; v_gene: TRBV27; j_gene: TRBJ1-4; abundance: -; CDR3nt: TGTGCCAGCAGTCCATTCGGGACAGGGTTCCAAAAACTGTTTTTT; CDR3aa: CASSPFGTGFQKLFF
d_gene: -; v_gene: TRBV19; j_gene: TRBJ2-7; abundance: -; CDR3nt: TGTGCCAGTGGGATTCAGGGGGGCTCCTACGAGCAGTACTTC; CDR3aa: CASGIQGGSYEQYF
d_gene: -; v_gene: TRBV6-5; j_gene: TRBJ2-7; abundance: -; CDR3nt: TGTGCCAGCAGGGGACTTACCTACGAGCAGTACTTC; CDR3aa: CASRGLTYEQYF
d_gene: TRBD2; v_gene: TRBV7-3; j_gene: TRBJ2-1; abundance: once; CDR3nt: TGTGCCAGCAGCTTAGAGTTGGTGGCGGGGGGGATCGACAATGAGCAGTTCTTC; CDR3aa: CASSLELVAGGIDNEQFF
d_gene: -; v_gene: TRBV18; j_gene: TRBJ2-5; abundance: -; CDR3nt: TGTGCCAGCTCACCAAACAACCAAGAGACCCAGTACTTC; CDR3aa: CASSPNNQETQYF
d_gene: -; v_gene: TRBV7-3; j_gene: TRBJ1-2; abundance: -; CDR3nt: TGTGCCAGCAGCTTAAATGGCAGGGACTATGGCTACACCTTC; CDR3aa: CASSLNGRDYGYTF
d_gene: TRBD1; v_gene: TRBV9; j_gene: TRBJ2-3; abundance: few; CDR3nt: TGTGCCAGCAGCGTTCGACAGGGTGGGACAGATACGCAGTATTTT; CDR3aa: CASSVRQGGTDTQYF
d_gene: TRBD1; v_gene: TRBV4-1; j_gene: TRBJ2-5; abundance: -; CDR3nt: TGCGCCAGCAGCCACGGGACAGGGAAACAAGAGACCCAGTACTTC; CDR3aa: CASSHGTGKQETQYF
d_gene: TRBD1; v_gene: TRBV7-9; j_gene: TRBJ2-7; abundance: -; CDR3nt: TGTGCCAGCAGCCACCCCGACAGGGGGCAGTGGGAGCAGTACTTC; CDR3aa: CASSHPDRGQWEQYF
d_gene: -; v_gene: TRBV5-6; j_gene: TRBJ2-7; abundance: -; CDR3nt: TGTGCCAGCAGCGTAACAGGGATCCGCGAGCAGTACTTC; CDR3aa: CASSVTGIREQYF
d_gene: -; v_gene: TRBV7-9; j_gene: TRBJ1-5; abundance: once; CDR3nt: TGTGCCAGCAGCATCGAACGGGGGCAGCCCCAGCATTTT; CDR3aa: CASSIERGQPQHF
d_gene: -; v_gene: TRBV29-1; j_gene: TRBJ1-1; abundance: -; CDR3nt: TGCAGCGGAAACACAGGGTTGGGAACTGAAGCTTTCTTT; CDR3aa: CSGNTGLGTEAFF
d_gene: -; v_gene: TRBV23-1; j_gene: TRBJ1-1; abundance: once; CDR3nt: TGCGCCAGCAGCAAAGGCGGGGAGCTTGAAGCTTTCTTT; CDR3aa: CASSKGGELEAFF
d_gene: -; v_gene: TRBV5-5; j_gene: TRBJ2-7; abundance: -; CDR3nt: TGTGCCAGCAGCTTGGCCTGGGGAGACTCCTCCTACGAGCAGTACTTC; CDR3aa: CASSLAWGDSSYEQYF
d_gene: -; v_gene: TRBV5-4; j_gene: TRBJ2-2; abundance: few; CDR3nt: TGTGCCAGCAGCTCTCAGGGGAACACCGGGGAGCTGTTTTTT; CDR3aa: CASSSQGNTGELFF
d_gene: -; v_gene: TRBV7-8; j_gene: TRBJ2-7; abundance: -; CDR3nt: TGTGCCAGCAGCTTAGCCGACAGAGTCTCCTACGAGCAGTACTTC; CDR3aa: CASSLADRVSYEQYF
d_gene: -; v_gene: TRBV7-9; j_gene: TRBJ1-1; abundance: -; CDR3nt: TGTGCCAGCAGCTTAGCGCCGGGGGTGGGTACTGAAGCTTTCTTT; CDR3aa: CASSLAPGVGTEAFF
d_gene: TRBD1; v_gene: TRBV9; j_gene: TRBJ1-1; abundance: -; CDR3nt: TGTGCCAGCAGCGTGGGGACAGGGGGCCGTGAAGCTTTCTTT; CDR3aa: CASSVGTGGREAFF
d_gene: TRBD1; v_gene: TRBV10-3; j_gene: TRBJ2-1; abundance: -; CDR3nt: TGTGCCATCAGTGAGTCGGGACAGGGGGCTGTAGGTGAGCAGTTCTTC; CDR3aa: CAISESGQGAVGEQFF
d_gene: -; v_gene: TRBV28; j_gene: TRBJ1-5; abundance: -; CDR3nt: TGTGCCAGCTGGGCATATGATAGCAATCAGCCCCAGCATTTT; CDR3aa: CASWAYDSNQPQHF
d_gene: -; v_gene: TRBV6-5; j_gene: TRBJ1-1; abundance: few; CDR3nt: TGTGCCACTAACCACGGGGGGCGCTTCCAAGCTTTCTTT; CDR3aa: CATNHGGRFQAFF
d_gene: -; v_gene: TRBV4-3; j_gene: TRBJ1-4; abundance: few; CDR3nt: TGCGCCAGCAGCCAAGACAGGGTAGAAAAACTGTTTTTT; CDR3aa: CASSQDRVEKLFF
d_gene: -; v_gene: TRBV7-7; j_gene: TRBJ2-2; abundance: few; CDR3nt: TGTGCTAGCAGCCCTAGCTCCGCAACCGGGGAGCTGTTTTTT; CDR3aa: CASSPSSATGELFF
d_gene: -; v_gene: TRBV28; j_gene: TRBJ1-6; abundance: -; CDR3nt: TGTGCCAGCAGTTTACCTCAGACCGGGGATTCACCCCTCCACTTT; CDR3aa: CASSLPQTGDSPLHF
d_gene: -; v_gene: TRBV30; j_gene: TRBJ2-3; abundance: -; CDR3nt: TGTGCCTGGTTAAAGGAGGATGGAACAGATACGCAGTATTTT; CDR3aa: CAWLKEDGTDTQYF
d_gene: -; v_gene: TRBV6-6; j_gene: TRBJ1-6; abundance: -; CDR3nt: TGTGCCAGCAGTTACGCTTCCCAGACCGGGTCACCCCTCCACTTT; CDR3aa: CASSYASQTGSPLHF
d_gene: -; v_gene: TRBV27; j_gene: TRBJ2-1; abundance: -; CDR3nt: TGTGCCAGCAATCCCGCGGGGGCTGGGGGTTACAATGAGCAGTTCTTC; CDR3aa: CASNPAGAGGYNEQFF
d_gene: TRBD1; v_gene: TRBV5-4; j_gene: TRBJ1-6; abundance: -; CDR3nt: TGTGCCAGCAGCTTACGACAGGGTTATAATTCACCCCTCCACTTT; CDR3aa: CASSLRQGYNSPLHF
d_gene: TRBD2; v_gene: TRBV7-2; j_gene: TRBJ2-5; abundance: few; CDR3nt: TGTGCCAGCACTTTAGCGGGGGGGATTGGAGAGACCCAGTACTTC; CDR3aa: CASTLAGGIGETQYF
d_gene: -; v_gene: TRBV30; j_gene: TRBJ1-6; abundance: -; CDR3nt: TGTGCCTGCCGGGAGTACGGTTCACCCCTCCACTTT; CDR3aa: CACREYGSPLHF
d_gene: -; v_gene: TRBV6-5; j_gene: TRBJ1-2; abundance: -; CDR3nt: TGTGCCAGCAGTTACCATGGGCAGTCTAACTATGGCTACACCTTC; CDR3aa: CASSYHGQSNYGYTF
d_gene: -; v_gene: TRBV18; j_gene: TRBJ1-1; abundance: -; CDR3nt: TGTGCCAGCTCACCGGGCAGGGATCGTTCGTACGGAGCTTTCTTT; CDR3aa: CASSPGRDRSYGAFF
d_gene: -; v_gene: TRBV27; j_gene: TRBJ1-6; abundance: -; CDR3nt: TGTGCCAGCAGTTTATTTCCCGGGGGTTATTCACCCCTCCACTTT; CDR3aa: CASSLFPGGYSPLHF
d_gene: TRBD2; v_gene: TRBV5-1; j_gene: TRBJ2-3; abundance: -; CDR3nt: TGCGCCAGCAGCTCCGACGGGGGGGCTTTAGGGAGTACGCAGTATTTT; CDR3aa: CASSSDGGALGSTQYF
d_gene: TRBD1; v_gene: TRBV4-3; j_gene: TRBJ1-4; abundance: -; CDR3nt: TGCGCCAGCAGCCAAGGGGCTTTGCCAGGGGGCGCGAAAGAAAAACTGTTTTTT; CDR3aa: CASSQGALPGGAKEKLFF